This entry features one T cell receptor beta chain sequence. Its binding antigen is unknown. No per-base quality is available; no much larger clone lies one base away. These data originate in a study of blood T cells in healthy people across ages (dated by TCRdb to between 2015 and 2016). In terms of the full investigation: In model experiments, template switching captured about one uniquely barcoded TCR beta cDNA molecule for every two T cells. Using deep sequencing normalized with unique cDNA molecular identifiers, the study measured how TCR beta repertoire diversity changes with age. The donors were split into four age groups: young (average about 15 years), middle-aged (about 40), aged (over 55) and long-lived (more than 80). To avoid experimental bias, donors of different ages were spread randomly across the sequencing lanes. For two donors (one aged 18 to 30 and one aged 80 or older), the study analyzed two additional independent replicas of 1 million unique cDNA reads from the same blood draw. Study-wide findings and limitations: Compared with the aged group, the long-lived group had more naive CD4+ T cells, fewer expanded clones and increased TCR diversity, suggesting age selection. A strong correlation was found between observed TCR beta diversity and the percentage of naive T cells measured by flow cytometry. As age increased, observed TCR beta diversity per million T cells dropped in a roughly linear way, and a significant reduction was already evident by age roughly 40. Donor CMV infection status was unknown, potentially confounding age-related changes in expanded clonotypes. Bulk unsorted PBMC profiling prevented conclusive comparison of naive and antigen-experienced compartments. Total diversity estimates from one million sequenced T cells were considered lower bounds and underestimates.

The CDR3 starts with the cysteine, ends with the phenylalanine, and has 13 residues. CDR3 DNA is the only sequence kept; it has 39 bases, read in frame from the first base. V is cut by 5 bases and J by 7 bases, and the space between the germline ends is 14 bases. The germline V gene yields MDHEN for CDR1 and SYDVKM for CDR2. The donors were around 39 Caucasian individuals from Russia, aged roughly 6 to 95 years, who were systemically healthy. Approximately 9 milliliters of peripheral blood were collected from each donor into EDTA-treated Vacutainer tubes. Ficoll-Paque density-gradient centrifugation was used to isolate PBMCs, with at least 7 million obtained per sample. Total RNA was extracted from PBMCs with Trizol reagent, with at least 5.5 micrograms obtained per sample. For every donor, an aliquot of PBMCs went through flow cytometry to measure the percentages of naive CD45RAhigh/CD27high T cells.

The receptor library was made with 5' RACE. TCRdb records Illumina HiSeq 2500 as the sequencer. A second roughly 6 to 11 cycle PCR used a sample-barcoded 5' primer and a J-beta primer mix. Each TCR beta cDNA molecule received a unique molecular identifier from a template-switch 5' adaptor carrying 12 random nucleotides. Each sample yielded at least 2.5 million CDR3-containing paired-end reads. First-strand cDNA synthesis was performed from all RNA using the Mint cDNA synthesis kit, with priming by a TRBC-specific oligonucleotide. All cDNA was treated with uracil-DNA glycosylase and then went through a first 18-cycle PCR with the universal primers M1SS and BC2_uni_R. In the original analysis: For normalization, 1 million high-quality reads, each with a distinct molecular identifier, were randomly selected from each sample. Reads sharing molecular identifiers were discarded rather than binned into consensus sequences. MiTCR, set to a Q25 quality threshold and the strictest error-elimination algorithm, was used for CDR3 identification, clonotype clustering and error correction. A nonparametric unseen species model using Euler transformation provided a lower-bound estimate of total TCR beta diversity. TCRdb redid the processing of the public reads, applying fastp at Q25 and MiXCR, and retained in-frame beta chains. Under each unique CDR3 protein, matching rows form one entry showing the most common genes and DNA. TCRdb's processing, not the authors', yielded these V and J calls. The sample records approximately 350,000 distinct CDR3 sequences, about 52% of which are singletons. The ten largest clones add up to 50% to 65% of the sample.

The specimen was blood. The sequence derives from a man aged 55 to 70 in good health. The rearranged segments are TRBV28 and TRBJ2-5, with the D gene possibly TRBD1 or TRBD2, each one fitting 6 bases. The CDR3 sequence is CASSDRLGGTQYF. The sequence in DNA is TGTGCCAGCAGTGACAGGCTCGGGGGGACCCAGTACTTC. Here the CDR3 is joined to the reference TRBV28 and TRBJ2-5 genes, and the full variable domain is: DVKVTQSSRYLVKRTGEKVFLECVQDMDHENMFWYRQDPGLGLRLIYFSYDVKMKEKGDIPEGYSVSREKKERFSLILESASTNQTSMYLCASSDRLGGTQYFGPGTRLLVL.